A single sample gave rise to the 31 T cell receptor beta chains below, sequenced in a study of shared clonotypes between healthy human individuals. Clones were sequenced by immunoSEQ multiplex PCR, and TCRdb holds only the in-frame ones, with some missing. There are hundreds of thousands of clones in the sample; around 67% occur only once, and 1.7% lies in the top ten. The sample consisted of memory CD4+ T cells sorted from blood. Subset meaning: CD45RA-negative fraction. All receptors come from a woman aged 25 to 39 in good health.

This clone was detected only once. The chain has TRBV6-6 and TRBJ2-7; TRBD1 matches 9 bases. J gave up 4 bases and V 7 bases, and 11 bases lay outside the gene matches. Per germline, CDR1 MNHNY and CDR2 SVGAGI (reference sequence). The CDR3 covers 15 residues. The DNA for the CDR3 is TGTGCCAGCAAGTCTGGGAGGACAGGGGTTTACGAGCAGTACTTC. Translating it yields CASKSGRTGVYEQYF.

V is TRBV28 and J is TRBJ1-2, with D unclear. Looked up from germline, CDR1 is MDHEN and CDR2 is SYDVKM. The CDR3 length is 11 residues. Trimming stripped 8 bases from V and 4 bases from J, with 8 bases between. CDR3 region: CASGDFYGYTF. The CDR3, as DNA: TGTGCCAGCGGGGATTTCTATGGCTACACCTTC.

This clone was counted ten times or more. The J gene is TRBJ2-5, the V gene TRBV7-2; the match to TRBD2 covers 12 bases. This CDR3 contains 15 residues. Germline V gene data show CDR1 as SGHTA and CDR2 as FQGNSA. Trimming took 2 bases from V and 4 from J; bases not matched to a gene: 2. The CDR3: CASSLLAGGPETQYF. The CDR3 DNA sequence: TGTGCCAGCAGCTTACTAGCGGGAGGGCCAGAGACCCAGTACTTC.

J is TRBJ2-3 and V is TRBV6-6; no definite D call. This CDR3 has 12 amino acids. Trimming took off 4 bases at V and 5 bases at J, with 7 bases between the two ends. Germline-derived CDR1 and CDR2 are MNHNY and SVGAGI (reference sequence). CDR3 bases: TGTGCCAGCAGTTCCCAGAGAGATACGCAGTATTTT. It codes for CASSSQRDTQYF.

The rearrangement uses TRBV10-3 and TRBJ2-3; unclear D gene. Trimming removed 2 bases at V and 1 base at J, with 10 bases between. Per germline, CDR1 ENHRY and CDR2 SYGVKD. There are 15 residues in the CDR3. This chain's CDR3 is CAISETPRGTDTQYF. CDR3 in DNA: TGTGCCATCAGTGAGACTCCCCGGGGCACAGATACGCAGTATTTT.

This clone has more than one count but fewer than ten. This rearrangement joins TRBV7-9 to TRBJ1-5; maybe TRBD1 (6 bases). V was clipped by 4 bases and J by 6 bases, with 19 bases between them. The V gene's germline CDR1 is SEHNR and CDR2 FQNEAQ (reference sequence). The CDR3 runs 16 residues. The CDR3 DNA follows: TGTGCCAGCAGCTCAACCACCGCAGGGGAGGCTCAGCCCCAGCATTTT. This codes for CASSSTTAGEAQPQHF.

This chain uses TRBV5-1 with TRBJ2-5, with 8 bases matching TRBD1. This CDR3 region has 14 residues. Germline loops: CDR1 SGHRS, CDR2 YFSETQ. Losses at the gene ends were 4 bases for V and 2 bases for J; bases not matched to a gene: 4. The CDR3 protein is CASSRQGLQETQYF. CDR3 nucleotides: TGCGCCAGCAGCAGACAGGGGTTACAAGAGACCCAGTACTTC.

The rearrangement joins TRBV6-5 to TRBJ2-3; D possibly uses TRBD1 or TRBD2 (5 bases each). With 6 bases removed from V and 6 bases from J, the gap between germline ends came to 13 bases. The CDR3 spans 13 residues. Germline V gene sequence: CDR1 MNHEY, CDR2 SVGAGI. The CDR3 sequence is CASRQDWADTQYF. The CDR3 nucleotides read TGTGCCAGCAGACAGGACTGGGCGGATACGCAGTATTTT.

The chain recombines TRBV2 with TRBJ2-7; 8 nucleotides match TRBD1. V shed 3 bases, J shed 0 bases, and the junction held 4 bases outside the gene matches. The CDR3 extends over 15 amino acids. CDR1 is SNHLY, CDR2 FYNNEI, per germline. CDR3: CASSDEGQVSYEQYF. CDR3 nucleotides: TGTGCCAGCAGTGATGAGGGACAGGTCTCCTACGAGCAGTACTTC.

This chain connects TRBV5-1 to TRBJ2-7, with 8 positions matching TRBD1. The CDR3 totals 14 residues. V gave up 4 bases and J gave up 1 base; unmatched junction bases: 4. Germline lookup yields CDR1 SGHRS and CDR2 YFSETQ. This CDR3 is CASSARTGSYEQYF. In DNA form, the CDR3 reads TGCGCCAGCAGCGCTAGGACAGGGTCCTACGAGCAGTACTTC. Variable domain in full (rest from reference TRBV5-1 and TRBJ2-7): KAGVTQTPRYLIKTRGQQVTLSCSPISGHRSVSWYQQTPGQGLQFLFEYFSETQRNKGNFPGRFSGRQFSNSRSEMNVSTLELGDSALYLCASSARTGSYEQYFGPGTRLTVT.

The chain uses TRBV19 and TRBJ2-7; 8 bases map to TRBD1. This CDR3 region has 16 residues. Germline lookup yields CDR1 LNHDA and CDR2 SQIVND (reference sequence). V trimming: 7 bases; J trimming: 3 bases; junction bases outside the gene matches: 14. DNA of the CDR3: TGTGCCAGTAACTTCCGGACAGGGAAAGGTAGCTACGAGCAGTACTTC. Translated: CASNFRTGKGSYEQYF. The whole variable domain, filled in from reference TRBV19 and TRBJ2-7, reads DGGITQSPKYLFRKEGQNVTLSCEQNLNHDAMYWYRQDPGQGLRLIYYSQIVNDFQKGDIAEGYSVSREKKESFPLTVTSAQKNPTAFYLCASNFRTGKGSYEQYFGPGTRLTVT.

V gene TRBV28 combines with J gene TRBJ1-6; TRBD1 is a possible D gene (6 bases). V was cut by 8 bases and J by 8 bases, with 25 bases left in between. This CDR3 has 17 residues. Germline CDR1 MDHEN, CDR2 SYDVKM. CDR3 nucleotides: TGTGCCAGCTTAGTCGGGGGTGCGGCAGGGGAGGATTCACCCCTCCACTTT. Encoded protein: CASLVGGAAGEDSPLHF.

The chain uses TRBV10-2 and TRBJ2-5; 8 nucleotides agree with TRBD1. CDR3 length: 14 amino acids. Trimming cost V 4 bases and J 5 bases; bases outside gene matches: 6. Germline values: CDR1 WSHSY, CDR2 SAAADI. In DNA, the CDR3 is TGCGCCAGCAGTGGGGCAGGGGGCGTGGAGACCCAGTACTTC. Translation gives CASSGAGGVETQYF.

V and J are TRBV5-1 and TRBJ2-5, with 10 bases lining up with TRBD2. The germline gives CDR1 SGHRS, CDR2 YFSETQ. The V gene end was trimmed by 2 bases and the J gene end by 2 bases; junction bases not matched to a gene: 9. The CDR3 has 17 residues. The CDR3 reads CASSFTPSGSSQETQYF. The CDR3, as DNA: TGCGCCAGCAGCTTTACCCCTAGCGGGAGTTCACAAGAGACCCAGTACTTC.

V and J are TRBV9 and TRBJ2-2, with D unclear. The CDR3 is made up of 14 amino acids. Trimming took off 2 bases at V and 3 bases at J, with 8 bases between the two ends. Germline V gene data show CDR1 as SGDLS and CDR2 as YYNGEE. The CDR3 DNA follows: TGTGCCAGCAGCGTTAAATTGGACACCGGGGAGCTGTTTTTT. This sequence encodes CASSVKLDTGELFF.

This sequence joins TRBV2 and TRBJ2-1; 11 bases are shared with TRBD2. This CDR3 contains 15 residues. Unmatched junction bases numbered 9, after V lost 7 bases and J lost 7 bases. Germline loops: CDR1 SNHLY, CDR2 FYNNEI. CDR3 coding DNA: TGTGCCAGCACCGCCCCACTAGCGGGAGAGAATGAGCAGTTCTTC. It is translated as CASTAPLAGENEQFF.

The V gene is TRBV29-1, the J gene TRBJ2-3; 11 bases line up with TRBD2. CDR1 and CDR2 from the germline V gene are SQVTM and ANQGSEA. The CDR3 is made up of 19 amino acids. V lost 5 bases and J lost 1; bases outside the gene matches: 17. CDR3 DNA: TGCAGCGTTCCCAAAGGGCTAGCGGGAGGCCCTAAAGGCACAGATACGCAGTATTTT. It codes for CSVPKGLAGGPKGTDTQYF.

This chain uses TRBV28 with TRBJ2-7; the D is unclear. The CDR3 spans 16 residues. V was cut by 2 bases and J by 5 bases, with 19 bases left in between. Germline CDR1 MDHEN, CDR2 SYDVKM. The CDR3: CASSLESPAMFHEQYF. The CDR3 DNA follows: TGTGCCAGCAGTTTAGAGTCGCCCGCTATGTTTCACGAGCAGTACTTC.

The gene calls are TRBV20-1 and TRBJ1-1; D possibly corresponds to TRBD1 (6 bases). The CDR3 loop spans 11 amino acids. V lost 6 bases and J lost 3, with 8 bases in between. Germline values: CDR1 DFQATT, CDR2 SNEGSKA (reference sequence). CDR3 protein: CSADSYTEAFF. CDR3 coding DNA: TGCAGTGCGGACAGTTACACTGAAGCTTTCTTT.

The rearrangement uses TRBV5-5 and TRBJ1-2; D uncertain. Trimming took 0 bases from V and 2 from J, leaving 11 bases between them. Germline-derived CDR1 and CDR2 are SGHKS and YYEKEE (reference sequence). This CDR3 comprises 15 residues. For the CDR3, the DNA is TGTGCCAGCAGCTTGGCCTCGGACGGGAACTATGGCTACACCTTC. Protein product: CASSLASDGNYGYTF.

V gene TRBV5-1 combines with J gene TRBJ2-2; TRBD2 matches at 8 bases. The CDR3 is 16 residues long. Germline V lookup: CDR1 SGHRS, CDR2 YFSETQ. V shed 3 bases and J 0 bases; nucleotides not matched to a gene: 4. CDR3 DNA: TGCGCCAGCAGCTCAAGAGCGGGAGCGAACACCGGGGAGCTGTTTTTT. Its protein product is CASSSRAGANTGELFF. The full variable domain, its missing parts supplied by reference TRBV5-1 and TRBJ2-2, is KAGVTQTPRYLIKTRGQQVTLSCSPISGHRSVSWYQQTPGQGLQFLFEYFSETQRNKGNFPGRFSGRQFSNSRSEMNVSTLELGDSALYLCASSSRAGANTGELFFGEGSRLTVL.

CDR3 region: CASSLGFSAPRYEQYF. CDR3 coding DNA: TGTGCCAGCAGCTTGGGTTTCAGCGCCCCCCGCTACGAGCAGTACTTC. The gene calls are TRBV5-4 and TRBJ2-7; no firm D call. The germline gives CDR1 SGHNT, CDR2 YYREEE (reference sequence). Trimming took off 0 bases at V and 3 bases at J, with 16 bases between the two ends. This CDR3 has 16 amino acids.

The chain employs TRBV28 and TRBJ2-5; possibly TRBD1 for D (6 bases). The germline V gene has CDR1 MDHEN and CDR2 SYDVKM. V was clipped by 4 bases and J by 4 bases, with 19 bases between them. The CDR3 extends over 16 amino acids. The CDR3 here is CASSSLPGTKGETQYF. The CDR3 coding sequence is TGTGCCAGCAGTTCCCTCCCGGGGACAAAGGGAGAGACCCAGTACTTC.

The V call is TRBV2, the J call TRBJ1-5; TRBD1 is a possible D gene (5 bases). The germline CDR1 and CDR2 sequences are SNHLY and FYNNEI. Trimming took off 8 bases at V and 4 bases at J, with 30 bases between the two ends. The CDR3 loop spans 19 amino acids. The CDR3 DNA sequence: TGTGCCAGCGCTCGGAGGGGCCCCAGGGAGACGTCTGGGAATCAGCCCCAGCATTTT. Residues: CASARRGPRETSGNQPQHF.

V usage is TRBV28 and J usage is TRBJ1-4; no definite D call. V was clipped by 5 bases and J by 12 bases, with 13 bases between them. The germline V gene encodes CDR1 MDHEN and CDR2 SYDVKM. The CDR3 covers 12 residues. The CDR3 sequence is CASSPLLGQLFF. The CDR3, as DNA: TGTGCCAGCAGTCCCCTTCTAGGTCAACTGTTTTTT.

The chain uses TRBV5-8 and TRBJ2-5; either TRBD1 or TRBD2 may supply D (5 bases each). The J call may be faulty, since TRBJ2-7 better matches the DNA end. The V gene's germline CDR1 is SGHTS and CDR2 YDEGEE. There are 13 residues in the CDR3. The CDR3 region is CASSLGDPSEQYF. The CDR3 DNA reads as TGTGCCAGCAGCCTGGGGGATCCAAGCGAGCAGTACTTC.

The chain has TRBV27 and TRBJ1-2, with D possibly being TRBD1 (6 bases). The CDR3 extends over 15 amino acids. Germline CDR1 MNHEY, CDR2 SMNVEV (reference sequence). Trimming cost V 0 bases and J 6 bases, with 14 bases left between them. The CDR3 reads CASSLSRAGEDGYTF. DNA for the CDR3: TGTGCCAGCAGTTTATCTAGGGCAGGGGAGGATGGCTACACCTTC.

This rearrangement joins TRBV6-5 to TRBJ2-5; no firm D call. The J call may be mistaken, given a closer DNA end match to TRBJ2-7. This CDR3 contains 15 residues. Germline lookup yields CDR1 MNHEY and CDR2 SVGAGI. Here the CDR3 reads CASSFLSSLPYEQYF. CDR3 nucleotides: TGTGCCAGCAGTTTTTTGTCCTCTCTACCCTACGAGCAGTACTTC.

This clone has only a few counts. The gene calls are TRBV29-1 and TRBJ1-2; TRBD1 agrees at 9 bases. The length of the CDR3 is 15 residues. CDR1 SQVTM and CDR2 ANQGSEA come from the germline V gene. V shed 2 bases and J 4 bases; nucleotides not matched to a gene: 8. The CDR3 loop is CSVEREDRGIYGYTF. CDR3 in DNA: TGCAGCGTTGAAAGGGAGGACAGGGGTATCTATGGCTACACCTTC.

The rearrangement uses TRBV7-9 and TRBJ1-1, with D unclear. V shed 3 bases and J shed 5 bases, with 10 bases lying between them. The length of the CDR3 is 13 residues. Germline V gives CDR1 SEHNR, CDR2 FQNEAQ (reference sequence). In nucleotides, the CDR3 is TGTGCCAGCAGCTTCCATTCTCAGACTGAAGCTTTCTTT. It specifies CASSFHSQTEAFF. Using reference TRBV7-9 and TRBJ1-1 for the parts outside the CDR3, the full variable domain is DTGVSQNPRHKITKRGQNVTFRCDPISEHNRLYWYRQTLGQGPEFLTYFQNEAQLEKSRLLSDRFSAERPKGSFSTLEIQRTEQGDSAMYLCASSFHSQTEAFFGQGTRLTVV.

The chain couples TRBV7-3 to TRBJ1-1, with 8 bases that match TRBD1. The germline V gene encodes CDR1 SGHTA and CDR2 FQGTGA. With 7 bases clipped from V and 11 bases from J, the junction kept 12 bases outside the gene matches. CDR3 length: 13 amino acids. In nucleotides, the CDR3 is TGTGCCAGCACCCGGCAGGGGGCTCTAACGGCTTTCTTT. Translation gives CASTRQGALTAFF.